This T cell receptor beta chain was recorded in a study of blood T cell repertoires in COVID-19. The germline V gene has CDR1 MNHEY and CDR2 SMNVEV (reference sequence). This CDR3 region has 16 residues. V gave up 0 bases and J gave up 0 bases; unmatched junction bases: 5. In the original analysis: Estimation of nucleated cell counts relied on the amplification of reference gene primers. The assay was immunoSEQ multiplex PCR, and TCRdb's table has in-frame clones only and misses some. V, J and clone size reflect that table, while D and trimming were determined from the DNA. The sample has about 140,000 clones, around four fifths seen once.

The V and J genes are TRBV27 and TRBJ2-7, with 7 bases matching TRBD1. The material sequenced was peripheral blood. The origin of this receptor is a man aged 55 to 70 who had recovered from COVID-19. The CDR3 nucleotides read TGTGCCAGCAGTTTATCGACGACAGGGAGCTCCTACGAGCAGTACTTC. Its translation is CASSLSTTGSSYEQYF.